One sample yielded the 19 T cell receptor beta chains listed below, sequenced in a study of CD8 T cells in ankylosing spondylitis. Whole-study results and caveats: Blood of patients with ankylosing spondylitis appeared to be characterized by a TCR beta motif of about 8 highly homologous variants.

Each CDR3 protein is one row after TCRdb ran MiXCR on the 5' RACE reads. The sample includes under 950,000 distinct CDR3 sequences, 15% to 20% seen only once; the top ten take around 19%. No antigen is known for these receptors. The sequenced material came from blood, either unsorted or a sorted T cell fraction (not recorded which). The receptors stem from a male donor with ankylosing spondylitis.

This clonotype was found many times. V gene TRBV12-3 or TRBV12-4 combines with J gene TRBJ2-1, with D uncertain. The CDR3 has 12 residues. Between the trimmed V and J ends, which lost 7 bases and 6 bases, there was a span of 10 bases. The CDR3 nucleotides are TGTGCCAGCACCTACCATAGCAATGAGCAGTTCTTC. This encodes CASTYHSNEQFF.

The chain joins TRBV7-9 to TRBJ2-1; possibly TRBD1 for D (5 bases). V was trimmed by 1 base and J by 10 bases, leaving 8 bases between them. Germline loops: CDR1 SEHNR, CDR2 FQNEAQ (reference sequence). The CDR3 length is 12 residues. CDR3 DNA sequence: TGTGCCAGCAGCTTAGGGACAAGGGAGCAGTTCTTC. Translated, it gives CASSLGTREQFF.

The chain couples TRBV20-1 to TRBJ2-2, with 7 nucleotides matching TRBD1. The germline CDR1 and CDR2 sequences are DFQATT and SNEGSKA (reference sequence). The CDR3 runs 15 residues. V was clipped by 2 bases and J by 7 bases; unmatched bases: 10. DNA of the CDR3: TGCAGTGCTAGAAGGACAGGTTCTCTGGGCGGGGAGCTGTTTTTT. The encoded protein is CSARRTGSLGGELFF.

The rearrangement joins TRBV2 to TRBJ2-3; D remains unclear. V dropped 7 bases and J dropped 1 base, with 9 bases sitting between them. CDR3 length: 13 amino acids. Germline V gene sequence: CDR1 SNHLY, CDR2 FYNNEI. The CDR3 sequence: CASKVVGTDTQYF. CDR3 DNA sequence: TGTGCCAGCAAGGTGGTTGGCACAGATACGCAGTATTTT.

The chain has TRBV12-3 or TRBV12-4 and TRBJ2-7; 8 bases map to TRBD1. V lost 5 bases to trimming and J lost 3 bases; unmatched junction nucleotides: 6. The CDR3 extends over 14 amino acids. DNA of the CDR3: TGTGCCAGCAGTCCCCACAGGGGGTACTACGAGCAGTACTTC. Residues: CASSPHRGYYEQYF.

This clonotype was seen at least ten times. The chain is built from TRBV18 and TRBJ2-2, with D tentatively TRBD1 or TRBD2 (5 bases each). V lost 6 bases to trimming and J lost 3 bases, with 20 bases between them. Germline loops: CDR1 KGHSH, CDR2 LQKENI. The CDR3 runs 17 residues. For the CDR3, the DNA is TGTGCCAGCTCGCCTACCGGGGCTCGAGGGGACACCGGGGAGCTGTTTTTT. It yields the protein CASSPTGARGDTGELFF.

This clonotype was observed a few times. The rearrangement links TRBV2 to TRBJ2-1; the match to TRBD2 covers 11 bases. Germline-derived CDR1 and CDR2 are SNHLY and FYNNEI. With V trimmed by 8 bases and J by 4 bases, 10 bases remained unmatched. The CDR3 contains 16 residues. For the CDR3, the DNA is TGTGCCAGCGGCGGAGGGACTAGCGGTCGTTACAATGAGCAGTTCTTC. Its protein product is CASGGGTSGRYNEQFF.

This clonotype was seen more than once but under ten times. The V call is TRBV20-1, the J call TRBJ1-5; TRBD1 is a possible D gene (6 bases). The germline CDR1 and CDR2 sequences are DFQATT and SNEGSKA (reference sequence). V shed 0 bases and J shed 3 bases, with 12 bases lying between them. This CDR3 comprises 15 residues. The CDR3: CSARDSAGDNQPQHF. The CDR3 nucleotides are TGCAGTGCTAGAGATAGTGCAGGGGACAATCAGCCCCAGCATTTT.

The rearrangement links TRBV27 to TRBJ1-2; 8 nucleotides align to TRBD1. The CDR3 consists of 14 residues. The V gene end was trimmed by 6 bases and the J gene end by 1 base; junction bases not matched to a gene: 4. The V gene's germline CDR1 is MNHEY and CDR2 SMNVEV (reference sequence). CDR3 sequence (DNA): TGTGCCAGCAGCGGACAGGGCTTTAACTATGGCTACACCTTC. Its translation is CASSGQGFNYGYTF.

This clonotype was detected a few times. This sequence joins TRBV5-1 and TRBJ2-3; D not resolved. With 0 bases removed from V and 4 bases from J, the gap between germline ends came to 12 bases. The CDR3 is 15 amino acids. CDR1 is SGHRS, CDR2 YFSETQ, per germline. The CDR3 bases are TGCGCCAGCAGCTTGGATGACTCGATCGCAGATACGCAGTATTTT. Encoded protein: CASSLDDSIADTQYF.

This clonotype appeared a few times. The J gene is TRBJ2-3, the V gene TRBV5-1; 8 bases fit TRBD1. This CDR3 comprises 14 residues. Looked up from germline, CDR1 is SGHRS and CDR2 is YFSETQ. The ends lost 4 bases at V and 3 bases at J; junction bases unmatched: 4. The CDR3 coding sequence is TGCGCCAGCAGCATTAACAGGGGGACAGATACGCAGTATTTT. It specifies CASSINRGTDTQYF.

The J gene is TRBJ1-6, the V gene TRBV7-3, with 8 positions matching TRBD1. The CDR3 spans 15 residues. In germline, CDR1 is SGHTA, CDR2 FQGTGA. Trimming at V came to 2 bases and at J to 11 bases, leaving 8 bases not matched to a gene. CDR3 nucleotides: TGTGCCAGCAGCTTAGAGGGACAGGTATCTACACCCCTCCACTTT. Translating gives CASSLEGQVSTPLHF. The full variable domain, with the rest looked up from reference TRBV7-3 and TRBJ1-6, is GAGVSQTPSNKVTEKGKYVELRCDPISGHTALYWYRQSLGQGPEFLIYFQGTGAADDSGLPNDRFFAVRPEGSVSTLKIQRTERGDSAVYLCASSLEGQVSTPLHFGNGTRLTVT.

The chain is built from TRBV6-5 and TRBJ2-6; perhaps TRBD1 as D (6 bases). CDR1 and CDR2 from the germline V gene are MNHEY and SVGAGI. This CDR3 region has 16 residues. V was trimmed by 1 base and J by 1 base, leaving 8 bases between them. CDR3 region: CASSYYTGSGANVLTF. The CDR3 bases are TGTGCCAGCAGTTACTACACAGGGTCTGGGGCCAACGTCCTGACTTTC.

The chain links TRBV12-3 or TRBV12-4 to TRBJ1-2, with 10 bases fitting TRBD1. The V gene end was trimmed by 3 bases and the J gene end by 8 bases; junction bases not matched to a gene: 6. The CDR3 spans 14 residues. The CDR3 bases are TGTGCCAGCAGTTTCGGGACAGGGGTTTCCGGCTACACCTTC. It codes for CASSFGTGVSGYTF.

This clonotype turned up a few times. The chain carries TRBV6-2 or TRBV6-3 and TRBJ2-1; D is unclear. The CDR3 has 13 residues. V lost 5 bases to trimming and J lost 2 bases, with 7 bases between them. Germline CDR1 MNHEY, CDR2 SVGEGT. The CDR3 is CASSKDPYNEQFF. CDR3 sequence (DNA): TGTGCCAGCAGTAAGGACCCCTACAATGAGCAGTTCTTC.

This clonotype was counted only a few times. This chain uses TRBV3-1 with TRBJ2-1; 11 bases fit TRBD2. The germline CDR1 and CDR2 sequences are LGHDT and YNNKEL (reference sequence). J lost 0 bases, V lost 3 bases, and 4 bases had no gene match. CDR3 length equals 17 residues. The CDR3 loop is CASSQTGLAASYNEQFF. CDR3 nucleotide sequence: TGTGCCAGCAGCCAGACGGGACTAGCGGCCTCCTACAATGAGCAGTTCTTC.

This chain links TRBV4-2 with TRBJ2-1, with 10 bases aligning to TRBD2. Germline CDR1 is LGHNA and CDR2 is YNFKEQ. V dropped 2 bases and J dropped 4; count of bases not matched to a gene: 8. The CDR3 length is 17 residues. CDR3 coding DNA: TGTGCCAGCAGCCAACCCCGGACTAGCGGACAGTACAATGAGCAGTTCTTC. This encodes CASSQPRTSGQYNEQFF.

The chain has TRBV4-2 and TRBJ2-2; 7 positions match TRBD1. Germline CDR1 LGHNA, CDR2 YNFKEQ. The J segment lost 8 bases and the V segment lost 0 bases, leaving 12 bases of the junction unmatched. The CDR3 extends over 17 amino acids. CDR3 region: CASSQDGGTGVWGELFF. In nucleotides, the CDR3 is TGTGCCAGCAGCCAAGACGGCGGTACAGGGGTATGGGGGGAGCTGTTTTTT.

The gene calls are TRBV6-1 and TRBJ1-5; D not resolved. V was cut by 0 bases and J by 4 bases, with 7 bases left in between. The CDR3 loop spans 14 amino acids. Per the germline V gene, CDR1 is MNHNS and CDR2 is SASEGT. The CDR3: CASSEAQFNQPQHF. Here the CDR3 DNA reads TGTGCCAGCAGTGAAGCGCAGTTTAATCAGCCCCAGCATTTT.